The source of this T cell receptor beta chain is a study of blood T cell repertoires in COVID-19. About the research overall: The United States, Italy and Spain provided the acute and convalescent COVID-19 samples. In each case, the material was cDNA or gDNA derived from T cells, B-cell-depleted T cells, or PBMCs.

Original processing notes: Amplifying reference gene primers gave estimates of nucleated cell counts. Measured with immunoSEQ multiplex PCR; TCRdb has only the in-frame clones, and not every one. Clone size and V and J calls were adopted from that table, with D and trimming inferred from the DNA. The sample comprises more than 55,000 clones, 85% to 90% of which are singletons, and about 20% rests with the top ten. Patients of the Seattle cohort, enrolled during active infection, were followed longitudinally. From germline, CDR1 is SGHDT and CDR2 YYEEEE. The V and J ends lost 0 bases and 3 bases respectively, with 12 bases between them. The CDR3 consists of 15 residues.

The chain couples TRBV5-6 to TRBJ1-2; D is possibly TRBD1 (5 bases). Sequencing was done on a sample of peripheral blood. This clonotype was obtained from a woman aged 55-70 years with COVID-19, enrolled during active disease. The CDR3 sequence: CASSLVQGSYYGYTF. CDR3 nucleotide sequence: TGTGCCAGCAGCTTGGTCCAGGGTTCCTACTATGGCTACACCTTC.